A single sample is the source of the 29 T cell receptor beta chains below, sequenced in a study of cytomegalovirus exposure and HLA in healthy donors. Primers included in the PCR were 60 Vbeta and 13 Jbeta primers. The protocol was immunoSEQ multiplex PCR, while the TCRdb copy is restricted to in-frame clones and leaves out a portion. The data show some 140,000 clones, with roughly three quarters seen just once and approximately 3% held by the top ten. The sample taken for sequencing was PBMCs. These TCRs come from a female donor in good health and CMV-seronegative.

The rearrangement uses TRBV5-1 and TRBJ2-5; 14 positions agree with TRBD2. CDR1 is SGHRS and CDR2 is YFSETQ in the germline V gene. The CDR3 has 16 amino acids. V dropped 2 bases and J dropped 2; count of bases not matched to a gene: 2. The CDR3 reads CASSFGLAGGQETQYF. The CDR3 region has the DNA TGCGCCAGCAGCTTCGGACTAGCGGGGGGTCAAGAGACCCAGTACTTC.

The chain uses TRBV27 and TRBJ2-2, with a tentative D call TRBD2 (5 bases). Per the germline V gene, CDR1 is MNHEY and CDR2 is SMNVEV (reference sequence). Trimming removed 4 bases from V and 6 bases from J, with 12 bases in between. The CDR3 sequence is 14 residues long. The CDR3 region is CASSSDWPPGELFF. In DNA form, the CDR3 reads TGTGCCAGCAGTTCGGACTGGCCTCCCGGGGAGCTGTTTTTT.

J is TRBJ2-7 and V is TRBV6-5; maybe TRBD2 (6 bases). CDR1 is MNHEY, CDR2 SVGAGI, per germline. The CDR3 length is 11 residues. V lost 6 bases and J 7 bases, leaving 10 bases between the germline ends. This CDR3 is CASRVAGEQYF. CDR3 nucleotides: TGTGCCAGCAGAGTGGCGGGGGAGCAGTACTTC.

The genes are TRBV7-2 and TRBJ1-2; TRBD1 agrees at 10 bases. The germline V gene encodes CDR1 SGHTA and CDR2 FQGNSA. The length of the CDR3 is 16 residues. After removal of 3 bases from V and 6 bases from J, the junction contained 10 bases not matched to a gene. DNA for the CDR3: TGTGCCAGCAGCTTGCCTGACAGGGGGCCCGTAGATGGCTACACCTTC. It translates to CASSLPDRGPVDGYTF. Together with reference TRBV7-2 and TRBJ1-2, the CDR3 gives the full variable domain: GAGVSQSPSNKVTEKGKDVELRCDPISGHTALYWYRQSLGQGLEFLIYFQGNSAPDKSGLPSDRFSAERTGGSVSTLTIQRTQQEDSAVYLCASSLPDRGPVDGYTFGSGTRLTVV.

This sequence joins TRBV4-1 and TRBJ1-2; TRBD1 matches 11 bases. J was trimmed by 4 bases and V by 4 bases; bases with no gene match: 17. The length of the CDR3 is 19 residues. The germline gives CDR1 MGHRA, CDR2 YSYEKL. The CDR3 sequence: CASSRSFMDRGQGSYGYTF. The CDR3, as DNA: TGCGCCAGCAGCCGAAGTTTCATGGACAGGGGGCAGGGGAGCTATGGCTACACCTTC.

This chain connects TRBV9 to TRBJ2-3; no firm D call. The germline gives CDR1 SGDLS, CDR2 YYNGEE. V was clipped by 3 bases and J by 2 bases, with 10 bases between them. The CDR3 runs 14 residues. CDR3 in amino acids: CASSETTDTDTQYF. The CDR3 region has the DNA TGTGCCAGCAGCGAAACTACTGACACAGATACGCAGTATTTT. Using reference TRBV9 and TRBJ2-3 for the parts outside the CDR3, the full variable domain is DSGVTQTPKHLITATGQRVTLRCSPRSGDLSVYWYQQSLDQGLQFLIQYYNGEERAKGNILERFSAQQFPDLHSELNLSSLELGDSALYFCASSETTDTDTQYFGPGTRLTVL.

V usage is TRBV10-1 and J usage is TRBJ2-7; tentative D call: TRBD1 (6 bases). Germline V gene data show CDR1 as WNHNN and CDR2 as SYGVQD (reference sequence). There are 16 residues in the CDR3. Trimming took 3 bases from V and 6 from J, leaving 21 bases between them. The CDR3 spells CASSDQGLGRAGEQYF. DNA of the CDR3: TGCGCCAGCAGTGACCAGGGGTTGGGACGTGCAGGCGAGCAGTACTTC.

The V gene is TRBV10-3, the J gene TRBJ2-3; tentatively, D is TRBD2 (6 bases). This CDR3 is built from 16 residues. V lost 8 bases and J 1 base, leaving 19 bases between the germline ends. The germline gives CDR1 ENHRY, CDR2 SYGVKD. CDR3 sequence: CAIASRRGLGTDTQYF. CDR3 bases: TGTGCCATCGCGAGCAGGCGGGGTTTAGGCACAGATACGCAGTATTTT.

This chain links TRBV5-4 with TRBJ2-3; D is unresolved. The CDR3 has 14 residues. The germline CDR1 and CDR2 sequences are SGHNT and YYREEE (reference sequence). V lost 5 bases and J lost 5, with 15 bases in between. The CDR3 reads CASRQAGPVDTQYF. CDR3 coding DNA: TGTGCCAGCAGGCAGGCAGGCCCGGTAGATACGCAGTATTTT.

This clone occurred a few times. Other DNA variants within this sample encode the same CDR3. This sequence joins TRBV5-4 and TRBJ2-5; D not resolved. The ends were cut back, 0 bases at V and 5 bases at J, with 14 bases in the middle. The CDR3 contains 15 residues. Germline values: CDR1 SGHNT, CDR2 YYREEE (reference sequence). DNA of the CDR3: TGTGCCAGCAGCTTGGCCCTCTCTAGTGTGGAGACCCAGTACTTC. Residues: CASSLALSSVETQYF.

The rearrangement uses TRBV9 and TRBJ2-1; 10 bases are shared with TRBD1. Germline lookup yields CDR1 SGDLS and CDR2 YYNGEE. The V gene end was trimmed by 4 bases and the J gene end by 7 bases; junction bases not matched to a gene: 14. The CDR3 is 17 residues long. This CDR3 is CASSPLGGQGVSNEQFF. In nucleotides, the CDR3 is TGTGCCAGCAGCCCTCTAGGCGGACAGGGGGTAAGTAATGAGCAGTTCTTC.

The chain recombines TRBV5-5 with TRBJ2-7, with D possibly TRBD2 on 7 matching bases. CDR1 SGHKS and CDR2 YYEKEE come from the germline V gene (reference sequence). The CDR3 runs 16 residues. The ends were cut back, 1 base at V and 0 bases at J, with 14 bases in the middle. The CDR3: CASSLTRGRGSYEQYF. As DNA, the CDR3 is TGTGCCAGCAGCTTGACAAGGGGGAGGGGCTCCTACGAGCAGTACTTC.

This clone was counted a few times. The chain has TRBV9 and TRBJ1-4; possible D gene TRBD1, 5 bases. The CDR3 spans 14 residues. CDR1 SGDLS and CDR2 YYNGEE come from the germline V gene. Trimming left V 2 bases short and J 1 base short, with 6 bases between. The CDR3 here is CASSVGGTNEKLFF. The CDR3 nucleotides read TGTGCCAGCAGCGTGGGGGGAACTAATGAAAAACTGTTTTTT. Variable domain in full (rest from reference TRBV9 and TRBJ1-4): DSGVTQTPKHLITATGQRVTLRCSPRSGDLSVYWYQQSLDQGLQFLIQYYNGEERAKGNILERFSAQQFPDLHSELNLSSLELGDSALYFCASSVGGTNEKLFFGSGTQLSVL.

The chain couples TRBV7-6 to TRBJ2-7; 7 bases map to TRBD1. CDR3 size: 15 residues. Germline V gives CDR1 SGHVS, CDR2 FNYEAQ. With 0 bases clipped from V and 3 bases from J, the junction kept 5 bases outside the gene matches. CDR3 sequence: CASSLAGGGHYEQYF. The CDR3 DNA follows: TGTGCCAGCAGCTTAGCAGGGGGCGGCCACTACGAGCAGTACTTC. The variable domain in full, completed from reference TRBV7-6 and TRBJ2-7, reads GAGVSQSPRYKVTKRGQDVALRCDPISGHVSLYWYRQALGQGPEFLTYFNYEAQQDKSGLPNDRFSAERPEGSISTLTIQRTEQRDSAMYRCASSLAGGGHYEQYFGPGTRLTVT.

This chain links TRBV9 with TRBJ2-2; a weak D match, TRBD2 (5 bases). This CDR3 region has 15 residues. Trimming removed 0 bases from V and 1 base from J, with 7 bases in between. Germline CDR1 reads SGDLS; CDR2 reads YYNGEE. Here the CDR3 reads CASSVGGRNTGELFF. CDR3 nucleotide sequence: TGTGCCAGCAGCGTAGGTGGGAGGAACACCGGGGAGCTGTTTTTT. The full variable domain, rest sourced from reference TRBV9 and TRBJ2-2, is DSGVTQTPKHLITATGQRVTLRCSPRSGDLSVYWYQQSLDQGLQFLIQYYNGEERAKGNILERFSAQQFPDLHSELNLSSLELGDSALYFCASSVGGRNTGELFFGEGSRLTVL.

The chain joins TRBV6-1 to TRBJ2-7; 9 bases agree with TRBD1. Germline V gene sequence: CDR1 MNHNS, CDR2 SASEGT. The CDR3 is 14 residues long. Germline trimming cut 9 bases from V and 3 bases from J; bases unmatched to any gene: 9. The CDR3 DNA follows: TGTGCCAGTTCGACGGGACAGGGCTTCTACGAGCAGTACTTC. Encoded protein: CASSTGQGFYEQYF.

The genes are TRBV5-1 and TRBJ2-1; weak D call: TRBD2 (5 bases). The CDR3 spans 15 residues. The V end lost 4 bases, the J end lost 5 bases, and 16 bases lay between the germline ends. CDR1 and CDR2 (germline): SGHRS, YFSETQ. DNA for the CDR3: TGCGCCAGCAGCCTTGGCCGGACTTCACACAATGAGCAGTTCTTC. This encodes CASSLGRTSHNEQFF. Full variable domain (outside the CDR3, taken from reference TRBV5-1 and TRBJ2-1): KAGVTQTPRYLIKTRGQQVTLSCSPISGHRSVSWYQQTPGQGLQFLFEYFSETQRNKGNFPGRFSGRQFSNSRSEMNVSTLELGDSALYLCASSLGRTSHNEQFFGPGTRLTVL.

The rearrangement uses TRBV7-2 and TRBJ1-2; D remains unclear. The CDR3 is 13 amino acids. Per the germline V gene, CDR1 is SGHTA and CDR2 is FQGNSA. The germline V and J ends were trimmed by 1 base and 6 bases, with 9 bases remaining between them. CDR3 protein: CASSLGAGNGYTF. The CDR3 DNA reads TGTGCCAGCAGCTTAGGGGCCGGCAATGGCTACACCTTC.

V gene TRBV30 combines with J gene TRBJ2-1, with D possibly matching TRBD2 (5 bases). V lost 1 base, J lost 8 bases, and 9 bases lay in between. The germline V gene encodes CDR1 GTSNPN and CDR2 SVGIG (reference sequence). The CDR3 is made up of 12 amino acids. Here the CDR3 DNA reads TGTGCCTGGAGTGGGCTAGCACATGAGCAGTTCTTC. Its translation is CAWSGLAHEQFF.

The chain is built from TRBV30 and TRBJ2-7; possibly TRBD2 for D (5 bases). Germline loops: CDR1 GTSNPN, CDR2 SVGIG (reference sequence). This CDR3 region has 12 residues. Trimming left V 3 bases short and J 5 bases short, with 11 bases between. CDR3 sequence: CAWSLLGDEQYF. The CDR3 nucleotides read TGTGCCTGGAGCCTCCTCGGGGACGAGCAGTACTTC.

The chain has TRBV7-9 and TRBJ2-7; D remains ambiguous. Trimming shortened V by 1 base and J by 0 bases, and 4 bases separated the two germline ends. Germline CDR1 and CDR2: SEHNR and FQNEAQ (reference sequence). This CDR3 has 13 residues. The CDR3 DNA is TGTGCCAGCAGCTTAGGTCGCTCCTACGAGCAGTACTTC. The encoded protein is CASSLGRSYEQYF.

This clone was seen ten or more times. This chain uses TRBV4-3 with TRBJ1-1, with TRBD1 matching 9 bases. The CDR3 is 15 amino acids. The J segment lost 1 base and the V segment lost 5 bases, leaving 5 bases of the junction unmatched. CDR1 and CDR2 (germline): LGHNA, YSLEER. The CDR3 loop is CASSTGGAGNTEAFF. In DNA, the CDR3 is TGCGCCAGCAGCACAGGGGGCGCGGGGAACACTGAAGCTTTCTTT.

The CDR3 nucleotides are TGTGCCAGCAGTGGGACAGGGGGAGGTCAGCCCCAGCATTTT. As protein: CASSGTGGGQPQHF. This chain links TRBV2 with TRBJ1-5; 10 bases agree with TRBD1. CDR1 and CDR2 (germline): SNHLY, FYNNEI. The J segment lost 6 bases and the V segment lost 4 bases, leaving 3 bases of the junction unmatched. The CDR3 contains 14 residues.

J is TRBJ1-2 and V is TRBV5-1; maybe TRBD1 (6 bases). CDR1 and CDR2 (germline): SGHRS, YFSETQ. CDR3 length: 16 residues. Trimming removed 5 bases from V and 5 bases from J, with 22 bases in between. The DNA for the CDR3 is TGCGCCAGCAGTCCCACTACTCTACAGGGAAGTTATGGCTACACCTTC. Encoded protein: CASSPTTLQGSYGYTF.

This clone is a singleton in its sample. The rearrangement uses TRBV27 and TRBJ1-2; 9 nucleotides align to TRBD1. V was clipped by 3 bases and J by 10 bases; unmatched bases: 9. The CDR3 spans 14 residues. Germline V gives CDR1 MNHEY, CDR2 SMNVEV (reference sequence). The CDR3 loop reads CASSFRAQGALYTF. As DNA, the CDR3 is TGTGCCAGCAGTTTCCGAGCACAGGGGGCACTCTACACCTTC.

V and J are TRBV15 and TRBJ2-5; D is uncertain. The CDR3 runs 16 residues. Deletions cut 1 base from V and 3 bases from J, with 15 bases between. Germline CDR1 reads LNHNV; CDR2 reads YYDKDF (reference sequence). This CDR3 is CATSRVLSRPEETQYF. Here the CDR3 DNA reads TGTGCCACCAGCAGAGTTCTAAGCAGGCCCGAAGAGACCCAGTACTTC.

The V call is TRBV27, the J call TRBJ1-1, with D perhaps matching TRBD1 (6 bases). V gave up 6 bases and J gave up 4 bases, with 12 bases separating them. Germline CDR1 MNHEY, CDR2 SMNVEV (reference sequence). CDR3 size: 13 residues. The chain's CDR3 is CASRNTGSTEAFF. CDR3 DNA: TGTGCCAGCAGAAATACAGGGTCCACTGAAGCTTTCTTT.

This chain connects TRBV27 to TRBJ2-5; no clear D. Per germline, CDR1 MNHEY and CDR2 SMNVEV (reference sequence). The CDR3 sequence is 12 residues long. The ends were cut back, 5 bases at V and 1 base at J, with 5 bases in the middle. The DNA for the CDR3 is TGTGCCAGCAGTACAGCCCAAGAGACCCAGTACTTC. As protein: CASSTAQETQYF.

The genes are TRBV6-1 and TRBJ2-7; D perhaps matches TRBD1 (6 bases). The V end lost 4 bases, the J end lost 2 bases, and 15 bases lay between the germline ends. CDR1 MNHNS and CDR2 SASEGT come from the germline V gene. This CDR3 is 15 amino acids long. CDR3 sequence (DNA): TGTGCCAGCAGTGGAAGGGGGACGGCAACCTACGAGCAGTACTTC. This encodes CASSGRGTATYEQYF.